These 31 T cell receptor beta chains originate from one sample sequenced in a study of identical twins. TCRdb re-called the 5' RACE reads with MiXCR, one entry per CDR3 protein. The sample lists approximately 500,000 distinct CDR3 sequences; 20% to 30% were seen once. These data are also associated with another study on T cells expressing NK-cell markers.

The sequenced material came from CD4+ T cells sorted from blood. The receptors come from a young woman in good health.

This chain uses TRBV9 with TRBJ2-5, with D unresolved. V dropped 0 bases and J dropped 1 base, with 10 bases sitting between them. The CDR3 has 15 amino acids. The germline CDR1 and CDR2 sequences are SGDLS and YYNGEE. The DNA for the CDR3 is TGTGCCAGCAGCGTAGTCCCGGGCTTCCAAGAGACCCAGTACTTC. It specifies CASSVVPGFQETQYF.

The chain uses TRBV18 and TRBJ1-1; weak D call: TRBD1 (6 bases). V was trimmed by 3 bases and J by 5 bases, leaving 16 bases between them. The germline V gene encodes CDR1 KGHSH and CDR2 LQKENI. This CDR3 is built from 15 residues. The CDR3 region has the DNA TGTGCCAGCTCACCGGCCGTAGGGGGTCGAACTGAAGCTTTCTTT. Translated, it gives CASSPAVGGRTEAFF.

This clonotype was seen a few times. The chain uses TRBV10-1 and TRBJ1-1; tentatively, D is TRBD1 (5 bases). V was pared by 6 bases and J by 5 bases, with 13 bases between. The CDR3 totals 13 residues. CDR1 is WNHNN and CDR2 is SYGVQD in the germline V gene (reference sequence). The CDR3 loop reads CASSPGYGTEAFF. CDR3 DNA: TGCGCCAGCAGCCCAGGGTACGGGACTGAAGCTTTCTTT.

V and J are TRBV20-1 and TRBJ2-7; 7 bases align to TRBD2. The CDR3 totals 14 residues. Germline V CDR1 and CDR2: DFQATT, SNEGSKA (reference sequence). V gave up 2 bases and J gave up 0 bases; unmatched junction bases: 4. CDR3 in amino acids: CSARLAGPSYEQYF. Here the CDR3 DNA reads TGCAGTGCTAGATTAGCGGGCCCCTCCTACGAGCAGTACTTC.

In its sample, this clonotype was seen a few times. This chain uses TRBV20-1 with TRBJ2-1; 7 bases align to TRBD2. The junction had 7 bases not matched to a gene; V was cut back by 4 bases and J by 4 bases. Germline V lookup: CDR1 DFQATT, CDR2 SNEGSKA (reference sequence). This CDR3 has 14 residues. The CDR3 loop is CSANLQGGYNEQFF. For the CDR3, the DNA is TGCAGTGCTAATCTCCAGGGAGGGTACAATGAGCAGTTCTTC.

The V and J genes are TRBV5-1 and TRBJ2-5, with TRBD2 identical over 7 bases. Germline V gene sequence: CDR1 SGHRS, CDR2 YFSETQ. This CDR3 comprises 16 residues. After removal of 2 bases from V and 0 bases from J, the junction contained 7 bases not matched to a gene. The CDR3 coding sequence is TGCGCCAGCAGCTTCTTGGCTAGCGGAGACCAAGAGACCCAGTACTTC. Its translation is CASSFLASGDQETQYF.

CDR3 DNA: TGCAGTGCTAGACAGGGTGCCTATGGCTACACCTTC. Its translation is CSARQGAYGYTF. This chain connects TRBV20-1 to TRBJ1-2; D may be TRBD1 (5 bases). Germline CDR1 DFQATT, CDR2 SNEGSKA (reference sequence). This CDR3 is 12 amino acids long. Trimming shortened V by 2 bases and J by 4 bases, and 8 bases separated the two germline ends.

This clonotype was observed a few times. In DNA form, the CDR3 reads TGTGCCAGCAGCATAAGAGTGTCTGGGGCCAACGTCCTGACTTTC. Translating gives CASSIRVSGANVLTF. The rearrangement links TRBV6-1 to TRBJ2-6; D uncertain. This CDR3 spans 15 amino acids. CDR1 MNHNS and CDR2 SASEGT come from the germline V gene. Trimming took 6 bases from V and 1 from J, leaving 10 bases between them.

The chain joins TRBV15 to TRBJ2-7; D unclear. Germline V CDR1 and CDR2: LNHNV, YYDKDF (reference sequence). The CDR3 has 12 amino acids. V was clipped by 1 base and J by 3 bases, with 4 bases between them. Written as DNA, the CDR3 is TGTGCCACCAGCAGAGCCGGCTACGAGCAGTACTTC. Translated, it gives CATSRAGYEQYF.

This clonotype has a handful of counts. The chain recombines TRBV10-3 with TRBJ2-1, with 13 bases aligning to TRBD2. V shed 10 bases, J shed 5 bases, and the junction held 8 bases outside the gene matches. The CDR3 spans 15 residues. Germline lookup yields CDR1 ENHRY and CDR2 SYGVKD. CDR3 protein: CATVRTSGGDNEQFF. DNA of the CDR3: TGTGCCACCGTACGGACTAGCGGGGGAGACAATGAGCAGTTCTTC.

The rearrangement joins TRBV4-1 to TRBJ2-3; no reliable D call. The CDR3 runs 12 residues. Trimming pared 1 base from V and 6 bases from J, leaving 5 bases between. CDR1 is MGHRA, CDR2 YSYEKL, per germline. In DNA, the CDR3 is TGCGCCAGCAGCCAAGTTTTGGATACGCAGTATTTT. Protein product: CASSQVLDTQYF.

There are a few counts of this clonotype. This chain links TRBV5-1 with TRBJ1-1, with a tentative D call TRBD1 (5 bases). V dropped 3 bases and J dropped 1 base, with 10 bases sitting between them. CDR1 SGHRS and CDR2 YFSETQ come from the germline V gene. The CDR3 runs 14 residues. CDR3 coding DNA: TGCGCCAGCAGCTGGGGACCGACGAACACTGAAGCTTTCTTT. Protein: CASSWGPTNTEAFF.

This chain joins TRBV3-1 and TRBJ2-7; no firm D call. With 4 bases removed from V and 8 bases from J, the gap between germline ends came to 9 bases. CDR1 LGHDT and CDR2 YNNKEL come from the germline V gene (reference sequence). The CDR3 totals 11 residues. DNA for the CDR3: TGTGCCAGCAGCCGGACGGGTCAGCAGTACTTC. Its protein product is CASSRTGQQYF.

The rearrangement links TRBV29-1 to TRBJ2-2; D is possibly TRBD1 (5 bases). V lost 4 bases, J lost 0 bases, and 12 bases lay in between. Germline V gene data show CDR1 as SQVTM and CDR2 as ANQGSEA. This CDR3 comprises 15 residues. CDR3 protein: CSVVYWGPNTGELFF. The CDR3 nucleotides read TGCAGCGTTGTTTACTGGGGCCCGAACACCGGGGAGCTGTTTTTT.

V and J are TRBV5-1 and TRBJ2-6; D is possibly TRBD1 (5 bases). V was pared by 0 bases and J by 2 bases, with 9 bases between. CDR1 SGHRS and CDR2 YFSETQ come from the germline V gene. The CDR3 extends over 16 amino acids. The CDR3 reads CASSLAFRAGANVLTF. Here the CDR3 DNA reads TGCGCCAGCAGCTTGGCCTTCAGGGCTGGGGCCAACGTCCTGACTTTC.

The chain has TRBV7-7 and TRBJ2-3, with D perhaps matching TRBD1 (6 bases). With 5 bases removed from V and 1 base from J, the gap between germline ends came to 16 bases. CDR1 SSHAT and CDR2 FNYEAQ come from the germline V gene (reference sequence). There are 16 residues in the CDR3. The CDR3 DNA reads as TGTGCCAGCAGCCAGGGGACGGCCTGGCGCACAGATACGCAGTATTTT. Its protein product is CASSQGTAWRTDTQYF.

This sequence joins TRBV20-1 and TRBJ2-3; 8 bases fit TRBD2. Germline CDR1 DFQATT, CDR2 SNEGSKA (reference sequence). The CDR3 contains 15 residues. The junction had 5 bases not matched to a gene; V was cut back by 1 base and J by 2 bases. Written as DNA, the CDR3 is TGCAGTGCTAGAGGTCCGGGGGGGTACACAGATACGCAGTATTTT. As protein: CSARGPGGYTDTQYF.

The sample holds a few counts of this clonotype. The gene calls are TRBV5-1 and TRBJ2-7, with 8 bases lining up with TRBD2. Unmatched junction bases numbered 2, after V lost 1 base and J lost 8 bases. Per germline, CDR1 SGHRS and CDR2 YFSETQ. The CDR3 has 12 amino acids. The chain's CDR3 is CASSLQREKQYF. CDR3 in DNA: TGCGCCAGCAGCTTGCAGCGGGAGAAGCAGTACTTC.

The chain links TRBV11-2 to TRBJ2-7; D is perhaps TRBD1 or TRBD2 (5 bases each). The V gene lost 2 bases and the J gene lost 2 bases, with 13 bases spanning the gap. Germline V gives CDR1 SGHAT, CDR2 FQNNGV. This CDR3 has 15 amino acids. CDR3 loop: CASSLTGTDTYEQYF. The CDR3 region has the DNA TGTGCCAGCAGCTTAACCGGGACGGATACCTACGAGCAGTACTTC.

V usage is TRBV29-1 and J usage is TRBJ1-1; unclear D gene. The germline gives CDR1 SQVTM, CDR2 ANQGSEA. V lost 7 bases, J lost 7 bases, and 10 bases lay in between. The CDR3 extends over 10 amino acids. The CDR3 sequence is CSGREREAFF. The DNA for the CDR3 is TGCAGCGGAAGGGAGCGTGAAGCTTTCTTT. Looking up the rest from reference TRBV29-1 and TRBJ1-1 gives the full variable domain: SAVISQKPSRDICQRGTSLTIQCQVDSQVTMMFWYRQQPGQSLTLIATANQGSEATYESGFVIDKFPISRPNLTFSTLTVSNMSPEDSSIYLCSGREREAFFGQGTRLTVV.

In this sample, this clonotype turned up many times. The chain uses TRBV5-1 and TRBJ2-1; no clear D. This CDR3 comprises 14 residues. V lost 1 base and J 5 bases, leaving 10 bases between the germline ends. The germline V gene encodes CDR1 SGHRS and CDR2 YFSETQ. The CDR3 reads CASSLRLDHNEQFF. For the CDR3, the DNA is TGCGCCAGCAGCTTGAGACTGGACCACAATGAGCAGTTCTTC.

The chain carries TRBV6-1 and TRBJ2-7; perhaps D is TRBD1 or TRBD2 (5 bases each). Germline CDR1 reads MNHNS; CDR2 reads SASEGT. Between the trimmed V and J ends, which lost 5 bases and 0 bases, there was a span of 14 bases. The CDR3 contains 15 residues. CDR3 sequence: CASSQSGAYSYEQYF. The CDR3 DNA reads as TGTGCCAGCAGTCAATCCGGGGCCTACTCCTACGAGCAGTACTTC.

Here the CDR3 reads CAISVGPIGGELFF. In DNA form, the CDR3 reads TGTGCCATCAGTGTGGGTCCCATCGGCGGGGAGCTGTTTTTT. The chain recombines TRBV10-3 with TRBJ2-2; unclear D gene. The V end was cut by 4 bases, the J end by 7 bases, with 13 bases between. This CDR3 spans 14 amino acids. Germline V gene lookup returns CDR1 ENHRY and CDR2 SYGVKD.

The chain employs TRBV24-1 and TRBJ2-2; no reliable D call. The V end was cut by 9 bases, the J end by 2 bases, with 15 bases between. CDR1 and CDR2 from the germline V gene are KGHDR and SFDVKD. The CDR3 has 15 residues. CDR3 in DNA: TGTGCCACCGAATGGGTGGCGGTAAACACCGGGGAGCTGTTTTTT. This sequence encodes CATEWVAVNTGELFF.

This chain links TRBV6-6 with TRBJ2-7; D possibly corresponds to TRBD2 (7 bases). The CDR3 covers 13 residues. Looked up from germline, CDR1 is MNHNY and CDR2 is SVGAGI (reference sequence). Trimming removed 6 bases at V and 3 bases at J, with 12 bases between. CDR3 sequence: CASSRGGDYEQYF. CDR3 sequence (DNA): TGTGCCAGCAGCCGAGGGGGGGACTACGAGCAGTACTTC.

This chain joins TRBV7-2 and TRBJ2-3, with no clear D. The length of the CDR3 is 13 residues. Trimming stripped 5 bases from V and 6 bases from J, with 12 bases between. Germline values: CDR1 SGHTA, CDR2 FQGNSA. The DNA for the CDR3 is TGTGCCAGCAGCCACCAGGAGCCGGATACGCAGTATTTT. It codes for CASSHQEPDTQYF. Looking up the rest from reference TRBV7-2 and TRBJ2-3 gives the full variable domain: GAGVSQSPSNKVTEKGKDVELRCDPISGHTALYWYRQSLGQGLEFLIYFQGNSAPDKSGLPSDRFSAERTGGSVSTLTIQRTQQEDSAVYLCASSHQEPDTQYFGPGTRLTVL.

Only a few counts were recorded for this clonotype. The rearrangement links TRBV3-1 to TRBJ2-2; 12 bases line up with TRBD2. The V segment lost 4 bases and the J segment 4 bases; nucleotides outside the gene matches: 4. Germline values: CDR1 LGHDT, CDR2 YNNKEL (reference sequence). The CDR3 loop spans 16 amino acids. The CDR3 coding sequence is TGTGCCAGCAGCCCTAGCGGGAGGGCGGCCACCGGGGAGCTGTTTTTT. This gives the protein CASSPSGRAATGELFF.

This chain joins TRBV12-3 or TRBV12-4 and TRBJ2-3, with D tentatively TRBD2 (6 bases). Trimming removed 7 bases from V and 4 bases from J, with 30 bases in between. This CDR3 is built from 19 residues. Written as DNA, the CDR3 is TGTGCCAGCACCTACGGGGGTAGTTCCGTAGGTATTAGGGCAGATACGCAGTATTTT. Amino acids: CASTYGGSSVGIRADTQYF.

V and J are TRBV29-1 and TRBJ1-1; a weak D match, TRBD1 (6 bases). V was trimmed by 5 bases and J by 7 bases, leaving 17 bases between them. This CDR3 has 13 amino acids. Germline assignment: CDR1 SQVTM and CDR2 ANQGSEA. This CDR3 is CSVNRDKGNEAFF. The CDR3 bases are TGCAGCGTTAACCGGGACAAGGGGAATGAAGCTTTCTTT.

This clonotype was seen a handful of times. This sequence joins TRBV9 and TRBJ2-1; possible D gene TRBD2, 7 bases. CDR3 size: 18 residues. V was cut by 0 bases and J by 0 bases, with 16 bases left in between. In germline, CDR1 is SGDLS, CDR2 YYNGEE. Here the CDR3 reads CASSVGGGLAVSYNEQFF. CDR3 bases: TGTGCCAGCAGCGTAGGTGGGGGCCTAGCGGTCTCCTACAATGAGCAGTTCTTC.

There are many counts of this clonotype. J is TRBJ1-5 and V is TRBV11-2; D unresolved. Germline loops: CDR1 SGHAT, CDR2 FQNNGV. V was trimmed by 4 bases and J by 6 bases, leaving 10 bases between them. The CDR3 extends over 13 amino acids. CDR3 sequence reads: CASSSEILQPQHF. The CDR3 coding sequence is TGTGCCAGCAGCTCGGAGATCCTTCAGCCCCAGCATTTT.